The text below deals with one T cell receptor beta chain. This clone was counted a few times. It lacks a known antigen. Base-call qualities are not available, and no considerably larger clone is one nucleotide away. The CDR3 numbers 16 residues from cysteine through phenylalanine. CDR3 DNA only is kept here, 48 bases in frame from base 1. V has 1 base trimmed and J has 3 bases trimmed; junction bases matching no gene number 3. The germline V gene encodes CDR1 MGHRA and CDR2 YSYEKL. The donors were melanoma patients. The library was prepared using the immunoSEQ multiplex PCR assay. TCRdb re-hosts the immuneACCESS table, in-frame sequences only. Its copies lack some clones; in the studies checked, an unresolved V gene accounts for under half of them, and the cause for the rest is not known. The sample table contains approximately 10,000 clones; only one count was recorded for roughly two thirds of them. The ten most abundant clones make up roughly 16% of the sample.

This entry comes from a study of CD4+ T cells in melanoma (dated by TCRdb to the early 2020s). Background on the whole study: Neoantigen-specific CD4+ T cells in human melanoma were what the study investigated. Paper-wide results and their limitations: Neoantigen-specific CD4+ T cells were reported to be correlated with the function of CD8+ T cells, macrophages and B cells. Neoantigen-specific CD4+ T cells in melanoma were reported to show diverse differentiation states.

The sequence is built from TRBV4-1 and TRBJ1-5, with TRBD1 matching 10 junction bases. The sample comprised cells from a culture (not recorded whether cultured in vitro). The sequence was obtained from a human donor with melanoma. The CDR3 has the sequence CASSQVGTGDNQPQHF. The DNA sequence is TGCGCCAGCAGCCAAGTAGGGACAGGGGACAATCAGCCCCAGCATTTT.